The clone carrying this T cell receptor beta chain was seen once. Antigen specificity is unknown. The sample belongs to a study of cytomegalovirus exposure and HLA in healthy donors. The table came from immunoSEQ multiplex PCR; TCRdb's copy has only in-frame clones and leaves some out. The table lists about 150,000 clones, approximately 93% of them singletons. General observations from the study: Across donors, most TCRs were seen rarely, yet some public ones were widespread.

With 8 bases removed from V and 10 bases from J, the gap between germline ends came to 18 bases. This CDR3 has 13 amino acids. CDR1 and CDR2 (germline): SGHVS, FQNEAQ. Separate from the 666-subject first cohort was the approximately 130-subject validation cohort, to which the donors belonged. The rearrangement uses TRBV7-8 and TRBJ2-1; tentative D call: TRBD1 (6 bases). Input material: PBMCs. This receptor was taken from a man aged 18 to 29 in good health and CMV-seronegative. In DNA form, the CDR3 reads TGTGCCAGCCATACAGGGCCTGAAGTAGAGCAGTTCTTC. It codes for CASHTGPEVEQFF.